This T cell receptor beta chain stems from a study of blood T cell repertoires in COVID-19. At the level of the study: PBMCs, B-cell-depleted T cells, or T cells were the source of the cDNA or gDNA that made up the material.

Clones were read by immunoSEQ multiplex PCR, and TCRdb kept only the in-frame ones, dropping some. The table lists 110,000 to 150,000 clones, roughly 77% of them singletons. Sequencing was carried out using peripheral blood. The sequence derives from a woman in her seventies with COVID-19, enrolled during active disease.

Here the CDR3 reads CASSPAGSPSGQYF. Here the CDR3 DNA reads TGTGCCAGCAGCCCAGCCGGGTCACCAAGCGGGCAGTACTTC. This chain uses TRBV5-4 with TRBJ2-7; a weak D match, TRBD2 (5 bases). CDR1 is SGHNT, CDR2 YYREEE, per germline (reference sequence). The ends were cut back, 4 bases at V and 9 bases at J, with 20 bases in the middle. The CDR3 covers 14 residues. Together with reference TRBV5-4 and TRBJ2-7, the CDR3 gives the full variable domain: ETGVTQSPTHLIKTRGQQVTLRCSSQSGHNTVSWYQQALGQGPQFIFQYYREEENGRGNFPPRFSGLQFPNYSSELNVNALELDDSALYLCASSPAGSPSGQYFGPGTRLTVT.